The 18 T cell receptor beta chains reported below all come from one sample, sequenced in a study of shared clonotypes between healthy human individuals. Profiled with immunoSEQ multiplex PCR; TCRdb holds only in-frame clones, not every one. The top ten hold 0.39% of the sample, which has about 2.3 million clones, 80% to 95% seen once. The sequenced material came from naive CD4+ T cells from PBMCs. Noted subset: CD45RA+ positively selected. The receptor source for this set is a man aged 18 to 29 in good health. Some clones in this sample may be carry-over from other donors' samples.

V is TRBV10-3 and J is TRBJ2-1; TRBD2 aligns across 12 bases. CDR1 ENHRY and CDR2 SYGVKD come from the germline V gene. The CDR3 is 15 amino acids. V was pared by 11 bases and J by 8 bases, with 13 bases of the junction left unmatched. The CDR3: CAASSGRAFIYEQFF. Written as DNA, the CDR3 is TGTGCCGCATCTAGCGGGAGGGCCTTTATATATGAGCAGTTCTTC.

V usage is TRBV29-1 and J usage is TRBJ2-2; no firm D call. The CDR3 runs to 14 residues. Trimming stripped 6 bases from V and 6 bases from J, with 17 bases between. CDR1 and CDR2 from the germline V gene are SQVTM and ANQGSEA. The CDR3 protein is CSVCAATTPGELFF. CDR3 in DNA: TGCAGCGTCTGTGCGGCTACAACACCCGGGGAGCTGTTTTTT.

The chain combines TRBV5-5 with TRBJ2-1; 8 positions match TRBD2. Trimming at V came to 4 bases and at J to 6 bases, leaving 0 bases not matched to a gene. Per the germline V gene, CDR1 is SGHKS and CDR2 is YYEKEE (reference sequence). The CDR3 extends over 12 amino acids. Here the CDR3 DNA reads TGTGCCAGCAGCGCGGGGGGCAATGAGCAGTTCTTC. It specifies CASSAGGNEQFF.

CDR3 protein: CSGTTGETQYF. The DNA of the CDR3 is TGCAGTGGCACTACAGGAGAGACCCAGTACTTC. The chain employs TRBV20-1 and TRBJ2-5; TRBD1 might be the D (5 bases). This CDR3 comprises 11 residues. V was pared by 7 bases and J by 4 bases, with 10 bases between. The germline V gene encodes CDR1 DFQATT and CDR2 SNEGSKA (reference sequence).

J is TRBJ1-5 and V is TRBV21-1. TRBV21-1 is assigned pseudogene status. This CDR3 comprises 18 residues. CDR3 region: CASSARDRRVKGNQPQHF. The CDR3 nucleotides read TGTGCCAGCAGCGCTCGGGACCGAAGGGTTAAGGGCAATCAGCCCCAGCATTTT.

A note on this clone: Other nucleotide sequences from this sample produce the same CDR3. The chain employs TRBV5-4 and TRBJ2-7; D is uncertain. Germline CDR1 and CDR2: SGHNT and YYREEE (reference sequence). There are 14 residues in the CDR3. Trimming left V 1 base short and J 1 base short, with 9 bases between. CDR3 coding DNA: TGTGCCAGCAGCTTGTTCGGAGATTCCTACGAGCAGTACTTC. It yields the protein CASSLFGDSYEQYF. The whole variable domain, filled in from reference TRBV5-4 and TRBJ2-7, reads ETGVTQSPTHLIKTRGQQVTLRCSSQSGHNTVSWYQQALGQGPQFIFQYYREEENGRGNFPPRFSGLQFPNYSSELNVNALELDDSALYLCASSLFGDSYEQYFGPGTRLTVT.

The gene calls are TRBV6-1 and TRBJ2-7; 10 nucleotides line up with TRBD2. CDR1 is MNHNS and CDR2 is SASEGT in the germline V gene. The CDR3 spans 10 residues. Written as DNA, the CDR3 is TGTGCTAGCGGGGGGTACGAGCAGTACTTC. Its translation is CASGGYEQYF.

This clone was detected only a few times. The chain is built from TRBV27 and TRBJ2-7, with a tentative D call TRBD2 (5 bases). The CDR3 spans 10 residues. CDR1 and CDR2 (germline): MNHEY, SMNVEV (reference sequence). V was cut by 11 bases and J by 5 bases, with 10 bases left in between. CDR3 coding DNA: TGTGCCGATCACGGGAACGAGCAGTACTTC. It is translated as CADHGNEQYF.

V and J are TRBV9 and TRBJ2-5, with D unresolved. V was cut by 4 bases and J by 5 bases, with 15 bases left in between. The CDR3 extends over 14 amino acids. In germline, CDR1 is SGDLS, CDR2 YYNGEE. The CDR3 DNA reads TGTGCCAGCAGCCCCCGACCCCTTTCGGAGACCCAGTACTTC. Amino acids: CASSPRPLSETQYF. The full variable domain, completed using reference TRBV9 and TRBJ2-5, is DSGVTQTPKHLITATGQRVTLRCSPRSGDLSVYWYQQSLDQGLQFLIQYYNGEERAKGNILERFSAQQFPDLHSELNLSSLELGDSALYFCASSPRPLSETQYFGPGTRLLVL.

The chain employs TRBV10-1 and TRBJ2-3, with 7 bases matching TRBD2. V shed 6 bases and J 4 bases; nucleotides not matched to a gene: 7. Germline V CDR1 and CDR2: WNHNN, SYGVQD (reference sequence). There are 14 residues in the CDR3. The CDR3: CASRAAGSSDTQYF. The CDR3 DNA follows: TGCGCCAGCAGGGCAGCGGGATCCTCAGATACGCAGTATTTT.

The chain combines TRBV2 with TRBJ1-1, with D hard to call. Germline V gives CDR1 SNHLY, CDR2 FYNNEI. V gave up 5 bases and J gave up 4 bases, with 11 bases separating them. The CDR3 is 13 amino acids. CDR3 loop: CASSPPSSTEAFF. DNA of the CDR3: TGTGCCAGCAGTCCTCCCAGTAGCACTGAAGCTTTCTTT.

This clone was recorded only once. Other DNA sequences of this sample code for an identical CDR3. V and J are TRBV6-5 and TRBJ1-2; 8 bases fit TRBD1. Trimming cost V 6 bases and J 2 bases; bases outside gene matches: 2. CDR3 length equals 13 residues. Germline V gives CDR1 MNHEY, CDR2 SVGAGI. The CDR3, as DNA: TGTGCCAGCAGGAGACAGGGGAACTATGGCTACACCTTC. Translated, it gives CASRRQGNYGYTF.

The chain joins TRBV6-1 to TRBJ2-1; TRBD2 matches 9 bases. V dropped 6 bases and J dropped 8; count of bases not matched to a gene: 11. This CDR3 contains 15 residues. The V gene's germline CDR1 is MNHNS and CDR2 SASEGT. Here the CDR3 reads CASRSAFAGGDEQFF. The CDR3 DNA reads TGTGCCAGCAGGTCTGCATTTGCGGGAGGGGATGAGCAGTTCTTC.

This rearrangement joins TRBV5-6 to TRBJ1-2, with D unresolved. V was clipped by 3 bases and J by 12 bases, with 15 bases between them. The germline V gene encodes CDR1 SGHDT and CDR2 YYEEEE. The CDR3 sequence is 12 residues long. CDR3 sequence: CASSSGRVSHTF. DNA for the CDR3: TGTGCCAGCAGCTCCGGCCGAGTTTCCCACACCTTC.

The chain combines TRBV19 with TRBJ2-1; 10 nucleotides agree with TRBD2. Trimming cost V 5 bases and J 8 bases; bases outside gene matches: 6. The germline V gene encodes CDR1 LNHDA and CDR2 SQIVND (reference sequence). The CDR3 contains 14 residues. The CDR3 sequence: CASSPAGGGDEQFF. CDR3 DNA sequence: TGTGCCAGTAGTCCAGCGGGAGGGGGCGATGAGCAGTTCTTC. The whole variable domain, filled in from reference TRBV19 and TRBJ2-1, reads DGGITQSPKYLFRKEGQNVTLSCEQNLNHDAMYWYRQDPGQGLRLIYYSQIVNDFQKGDIAEGYSVSREKKESFPLTVTSAQKNPTAFYLCASSPAGGGDEQFFGPGTRLTVL.

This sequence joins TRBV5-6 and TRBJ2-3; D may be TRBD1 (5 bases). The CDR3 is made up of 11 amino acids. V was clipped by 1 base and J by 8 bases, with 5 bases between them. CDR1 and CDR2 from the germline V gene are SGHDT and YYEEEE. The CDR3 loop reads CASSLRGTQYF. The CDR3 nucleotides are TGTGCCAGCAGCTTGAGGGGTACGCAGTATTTT.

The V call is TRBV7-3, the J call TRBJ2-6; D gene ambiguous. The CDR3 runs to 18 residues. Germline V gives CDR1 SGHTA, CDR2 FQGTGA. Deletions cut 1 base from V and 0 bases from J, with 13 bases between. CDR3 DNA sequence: TGTGCCAGCAGCTTAATAGGTGGCGGATACTCTGGGGCCAACGTCCTGACTTTC. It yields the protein CASSLIGGGYSGANVLTF.

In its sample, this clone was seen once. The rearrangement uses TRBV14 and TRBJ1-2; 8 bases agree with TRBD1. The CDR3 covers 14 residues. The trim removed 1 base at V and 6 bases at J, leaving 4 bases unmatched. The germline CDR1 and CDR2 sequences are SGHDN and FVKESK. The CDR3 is CASSQGTGWDGYTF. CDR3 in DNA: TGTGCCAGCAGCCAAGGGACAGGGTGGGATGGCTACACCTTC.